This TCR beta chain originates from a study of control samples from healthy donors and cancer patients. Profiling relied on immunoSEQ multiplex PCR, and the TCRdb table lists in-frame clones only, not all of them. Across roughly 190,000 clones, the top ten clones capture 2.2% of the sample. Germline trimming cut 3 bases from V and 8 bases from J; bases unmatched to any gene: 8. Germline CDR1 SGDLS, CDR2 YYNGEE. The CDR3 sequence is 14 residues long. The TCR sequence derives from a woman in her twenties or thirties in good health. V usage is TRBV9 and J usage is TRBJ1-3; 7 bases are a match to TRBD1. Sequencing used blood. The CDR3 region is CASSGQGAVDTIYF. The DNA of the CDR3 is TGTGCCAGCAGCGGACAGGGCGCGGTCGACACCATATATTTT.